This passage covers 2 T cell receptor beta chains from one sample sequenced in a study of T cell changes during pregnancy in multiple sclerosis. Sequencing was performed with immunoSEQ multiplex PCR; in TCRdb, only in-frame clones are kept and a portion is missing. The sample carries around 32,000 clones, roughly nine tenths recorded once. Sequenced here: CD8+ T cells from peripheral blood mononuclear cells, sampled in the second trimester of pregnancy. These receptors were taken from a female donor in good health, enrolled as a control in a pregnancy study.

The chain is built from TRBV15 and TRBJ1-5; D may be TRBD1 (6 bases). Trimming took 5 bases from V and 1 from J, leaving 15 bases between them. Germline V gene sequence: CDR1 LNHNV, CDR2 YYDKDF (reference sequence). CDR3 length: 16 residues. The CDR3 reads CATSGAPGESNQPQHF. The CDR3 nucleotides read TGTGCCACCAGCGGTGCCCCAGGGGAAAGCAATCAGCCCCAGCATTTT.

This chain connects TRBV27 to TRBJ1-6; D gene ambiguous. The CDR3 is made up of 13 amino acids. The germline gives CDR1 MNHEY, CDR2 SMNVEV (reference sequence). Trimming pared 3 bases from V and 10 bases from J, leaving 10 bases between. The CDR3 DNA reads TGTGCCAGCAGTTTTCTTGGCAGGTCACCCCTCCACTTT. Its protein is CASSFLGRSPLHF.